These T cell receptor beta chains were read from a single sample in a study of T cell repertoires in cytomegalovirus infection. TCRdb ran MiXCR on the reads and lists one entry per CDR3 protein. This table holds approximately 500,000 distinct CDR3 sequences, 26% found once. Source material: PBMCs. The receptors derive from a human donor in good health (CMV status not recorded). Some clones in this sample may be carry-over from other donors' samples. Both conserved end residues are part of each CDR3. The D gene is left open where the match is weak. Only part of the rows carry a size: once, few, many, or a class if the clone is expanded.

TRBJ1-1	NA	TRBV5-6	TRBD1	TGTGCCAGCATAAGGACAGGGAATCCTACTAGAGCTTTCTTT	CASIRTGNPTRAFF
TRBJ2-1	NA	TRBV20-1	TRBD2	TGCAGTGCCCACGACGGATTCGGGACTAGCGGGATAGGTGAGCAGTTCTTC	CSAHDGFGTSGIGEQFF
TRBJ2-7	NA	TRBV28	TRBD1	TGTGCCAGCACCCTGGGGGGGACAGGGACCTACGAGCAGTACTTC	CASTLGGTGTYEQYF
TRBJ2-3	NA	TRBV29-1	NA	TGCAGCGTTGAAAAACAGGTCCAAGATACGCAGTATTTT	CSVEKQVQDTQYF
TRBJ2-5	NA	TRBV25-1	NA	TGTGCCAGCAGTGAGAGGGGGGTCACAAAAGAGACCCAGTACTTC	CASSERGVTKETQYF
TRBJ2-2	once	TRBV6-6	NA	TGTGCCAGCAGTTACTCCGGGACGGGGCCCGGGGAGCTGTTTTTT	CASSYSGTGPGELFF
TRBJ2-2	NA	TRBV7-9	NA	TGTGCCAGCAGCTTAGAGTTGGTGAGCGGGGAGCTGTTTTTT	CASSLELVSGELFF
TRBJ2-7	NA	TRBV12-3/TRBV12-4	TRBD2	TGTGCCAGCAGTTTAGCGAATGGCAGGGGACTAGCTCCGAGCTCCTACGAGCAGTACTTC	CASSLANGRGLAPSSYEQYF
TRBJ2-2	NA	TRBV28	TRBD2	TGTGCCAGCACTAGGACTAGCGGGAGGGCCTCGGACACCGGGGAGCTGTTTTTT	CASTRTSGRASDTGELFF
TRBJ2-2	NA	TRBV12-3/TRBV12-4	TRBD2	TGTGCCAGCAGTTTCCCCCGGACTAGCGGGAGGGTGCACACCGGGGAGCTGTTTTTT	CASSFPRTSGRVHTGELFF
TRBJ1-2	NA	TRBV7-3	NA	TGTGCCAGCAGCGGGGCAGGGGTCTTTGGCTACACCTTC	CASSGAGVFGYTF
TRBJ2-3	few	TRBV11-2	TRBD2	TGTGCCAGCAGCTCCTTTCGGGGGAGAGCGGGAGTGGCAGATACGCAGTATTTT	CASSSFRGRAGVADTQYF
TRBJ2-7	few	TRBV20-1	NA	TGCAGTGCCCGGGGTTTAGACAGCTCCTACGAGCAGTACTTC	CSARGLDSSYEQYF
TRBJ1-1	many	TRBV6-5	NA	TGTGCCAGCAGCCCAGGGGCGGGGAACACTGAAGCTTTCTTT	CASSPGAGNTEAFF
TRBJ2-5	NA	TRBV9	TRBD2	TGTGCCAGCAGCGTAGAGGCTAGCGGCCAAGAGACCCAGTACTTC	CASSVEASGQETQYF
TRBJ2-1	few	TRBV7-8	TRBD2	TGTGCCAGCAGCATTTCTAGCGGGAGAAGGTACAATGAGCAGTTCTTC	CASSISSGRRYNEQFF
TRBJ2-1	few	TRBV6-2/TRBV6-3	TRBD2	TGTGCCAGCAGTTACCGGAGCGGGAGGTGGGTCAATGAGCAGTTCTTC	CASSYRSGRWVNEQFF
TRBJ1-4	NA	TRBV7-4	TRBD1	TGTGCCAGCAGCTTCGACAGGGAAGTTGAAAAACTGTTTTTT	CASSFDREVEKLFF
TRBJ2-2	NA	TRBV4-2	NA	TGTGCCAGCAGCCAGGACGATAGCAGGGTTAACACCGGGGAGCTGTTTTTT	CASSQDDSRVNTGELFF
TRBJ2-5	NA	TRBV28	NA	TGTGCCAGCAGCCCGGGCCCGATAAAGACCCAGTACTTC	CASSPGPIKTQYF